The 4 T cell receptor beta chains below were found in one sample sequenced in a study of CD8+ T cells in alopecia areata. Sequencing relied on a cDNA template that was reverse transcribed from extracted RNA. Assay: immunoSEQ multiplex PCR; the TCRdb copy retains only in-frame clones and omits some. The top ten hold 0.95% to 1.5% of the sample, which has 250,000 or so clones, under 80% seen once. Sequencing was performed on CD4+ T cells sorted from blood, taken at week 0. These receptors were obtained from a human donor with alopecia areata.

The chain couples TRBV27 to TRBJ1-6, with unresolved D. With 6 bases removed from V and 4 bases from J, the gap between germline ends came to 10 bases. This CDR3 contains 14 residues. The germline V gene encodes CDR1 MNHEY and CDR2 SMNVEV (reference sequence). In DNA, the CDR3 is TGTGCCAGCAGGGAGGACTTTTATAATTCACCCCTCCACTTT. Translation: CASREDFYNSPLHF.

The chain couples TRBV9 to TRBJ1-6; D is ambiguous. The CDR3 runs 15 residues. Germline V gene lookup returns CDR1 SGDLS and CDR2 YYNGEE. V was trimmed by 3 bases and J by 0 bases, leaving 7 bases between them. The chain's CDR3 is CASSATSSYNSPLHF. The CDR3 nucleotides read TGTGCCAGCAGCGCTACAAGCTCCTATAATTCACCCCTCCACTTT.

The rearrangement links TRBV15 to TRBJ1-6; a possible D gene is TRBD1 (6 bases). The CDR3 is 15 residues long. The germline V and J ends were trimmed by 0 bases and 7 bases, with 10 bases remaining between them. CDR1 and CDR2 from the germline V gene are LNHNV and YYDKDF (reference sequence). The CDR3 DNA reads as TGTGCCACCAGCAGAGATCGACAGGAGAATTCACCCCTCCACTTT. Translating it yields CATSRDRQENSPLHF.

The chain combines TRBV30 with TRBJ2-7; D is uncertain. In germline, CDR1 is GTSNPN, CDR2 SVGIG (reference sequence). V was trimmed by 3 bases and J by 3 bases, leaving 15 bases between them. There are 14 residues in the CDR3. The CDR3 loop is CAWRSHRPNYEQYF. The CDR3 DNA is TGTGCCTGGAGATCTCACAGACCCAACTACGAGCAGTACTTC. Filled out from reference TRBV30 and TRBJ2-7, the complete variable domain reads SQTIHQWPATLVQPVGSPLSLECTVEGTSNPNLYWYRQAAGRGLQLLFYSVGIGQISSEVPQNLSASRPQDRQFILSSKKLLLSDSGFYLCAWRSHRPNYEQYFGPGTRLTVT.